Presented here are 16 T cell receptor beta chains from one specimen sequenced in a study of T-cell memory formation after mild COVID-19. MiXCR, run by TCRdb on the 5' RACE reads, gives a single entry per CDR3 protein. The sample records 100,000 or so distinct CDR3 sequences, around 10% being singletons. The sample consisted of PBMCs or a T cell subset sorted from them (not recorded which). The receptors come from a young man who had mild COVID-19 (a few samples of this study predate the infection). Cell type and time point are not known.

The chain has TRBV7-6 and TRBJ2-3; 11 bases are a match to TRBD2. The germline V gene encodes CDR1 SGHVS and CDR2 FNYEAQ. With 2 bases clipped from V and 5 bases from J, the junction kept 3 bases outside the gene matches. This CDR3 region has 15 residues. CDR3 sequence (DNA): TGTGCCAGCAGCTTACCTAGCGGGGGGCGAGATACGCAGTATTTT. This gives the protein CASSLPSGGRDTQYF.

This clonotype was detected only a few times. The V call is TRBV6-2 or TRBV6-3, the J call TRBJ2-3; tentative D call: TRBD2 (5 bases). The CDR3 is made up of 16 amino acids. The germline gives CDR1 MNHEY, CDR2 SVGEGT. Trimming stripped 0 bases from V and 2 bases from J, with 12 bases between. In nucleotides, the CDR3 is TGTGCCAGCAGTTACTCGGTGGAGGCCTACACAGATACGCAGTATTTT. Translating gives CASSYSVEAYTDTQYF.

This clonotype appeared a few times. This chain links TRBV14 with TRBJ1-2; no reliable D call. The CDR3 contains 13 residues. The ends were cut back, 1 base at V and 1 base at J, with 4 bases in the middle. From germline, CDR1 is SGHDN and CDR2 FVKESK. In DNA form, the CDR3 reads TGTGCCAGCAGCCAAGCTATTAACTATGGCTACACCTTC. Amino acids: CASSQAINYGYTF.

This clonotype appeared once. The gene calls are TRBV20-1 and TRBJ2-3; TRBD2 matches 8 bases. The germline gives CDR1 DFQATT, CDR2 SNEGSKA (reference sequence). J gave up 4 bases and V 0 bases, and 9 bases lay outside the gene matches. The CDR3 covers 16 residues. The CDR3 reads CSAREAASGGSDTQYF. The CDR3 DNA sequence: TGCAGTGCTAGAGAGGCCGCCAGCGGGGGATCAGATACGCAGTATTTT.

This clonotype was counted only a few times. The rearrangement links TRBV6-5 to TRBJ2-7, with a possible D match to TRBD1 (6 bases). V was pared by 2 bases and J by 6 bases, with 17 bases between. The CDR3 is made up of 15 amino acids. From germline, CDR1 is MNHEY and CDR2 SVGAGI. CDR3 in amino acids: CASSYTGQPAIEQYF. CDR3 DNA: TGTGCCAGCAGTTACACCGGACAGCCCGCGATCGAGCAGTACTTC.

In this sample, this clonotype turned up many times. The chain joins TRBV6-5 to TRBJ2-7; the D gene is possibly TRBD2 (6 bases). Trimming took 5 bases from V and 0 from J, leaving 23 bases between them. CDR1 is MNHEY, CDR2 SVGAGI, per germline. The CDR3 spans 18 residues. As DNA, the CDR3 is TGTGCCAGCAGTCACTTCAGCGTCGGGGGTCGAAGCTCCTACGAGCAGTACTTC. It yields the protein CASSHFSVGGRSSYEQYF.

This clonotype was counted a few times. The V gene is TRBV15, the J gene TRBJ1-2; no definite D call. Trimming stripped 0 bases from V and 0 bases from J, with 14 bases between. CDR1 is LNHNV and CDR2 is YYDKDF in the germline V gene (reference sequence). The length of the CDR3 is 17 residues. This chain's CDR3 is CATSRDLLGSANYGYTF. The CDR3 DNA sequence: TGTGCCACCAGCAGAGATCTATTGGGATCGGCTAACTATGGCTACACCTTC.

This sequence joins TRBV7-9 and TRBJ2-1, with TRBD1 matching 7 bases. Germline values: CDR1 SEHNR, CDR2 FQNEAQ (reference sequence). V shed 6 bases and J 4 bases; nucleotides not matched to a gene: 6. The CDR3 contains 14 residues. The CDR3 nucleotides read TGTGCCAGCAGTTCGACAGGGCTTTACAATGAGCAGTTCTTC. Protein: CASSSTGLYNEQFF.

This clonotype was recorded many times. The CDR3 DNA follows: TGTGCCAGCAGCGTAGATGGGACAGTCAATGAAAAACTGTTTTTT. Translating it yields CASSVDGTVNEKLFF. This chain joins TRBV9 and TRBJ1-4; 7 positions match TRBD1. V trimming: 0 bases; J trimming: 5 bases; junction bases outside the gene matches: 4. Germline CDR1 and CDR2: SGDLS and YYNGEE. This CDR3 has 15 amino acids.

This clonotype was seen a few times. The chain links TRBV4-1 to TRBJ1-1; D uncertain. V lost 1 base, J lost 11 bases, and 14 bases lay in between. In germline, CDR1 is MGHRA, CDR2 YSYEKL. The CDR3 runs to 13 residues. DNA for the CDR3: TGCGCCAGCAGCCAAGTTTCGGAACCGAGGGCTTTCTTT. It is translated as CASSQVSEPRAFF.

This clonotype was seen a few times. The V call is TRBV7-9, the J call TRBJ1-6, with 8 bases matching TRBD1. CDR3 length equals 14 residues. Germline CDR1 is SEHNR and CDR2 is FQNEAQ (reference sequence). Trimming cost V 6 bases and J 6 bases; bases outside gene matches: 4. DNA of the CDR3: TGTGCCAGCAGACCAGGGGGCTTTAATTCACCCCTCCACTTT. Encoded protein: CASRPGGFNSPLHF.

This chain connects TRBV3-1 to TRBJ1-3; no definite D call. This CDR3 has 12 amino acids. CDR1 LGHDT and CDR2 YNNKEL come from the germline V gene (reference sequence). V was clipped by 4 bases and J by 7 bases, with 8 bases between them. CDR3 in amino acids: CASSLETNTIYF. The CDR3 bases are TGTGCCAGCAGCCTCGAGACGAACACCATATATTTT.

In this sample, this clonotype turned up a few times. The gene calls are TRBV5-1 and TRBJ1-6, with TRBD1 as a possible D gene (5 bases). The germline V and J ends were trimmed by 0 bases and 9 bases, with 7 bases remaining between them. This CDR3 has 13 amino acids. Germline assignment: CDR1 SGHRS and CDR2 YFSETQ. The CDR3: CASSLGRVSPLHF. The CDR3 bases are TGCGCCAGCAGCTTGGGCAGGGTTTCACCCCTCCACTTT.

V gene TRBV6-5 combines with J gene TRBJ2-5; D unresolved. This CDR3 comprises 15 residues. Germline CDR1 is MNHEY and CDR2 is SVGAGI. V was pared by 6 bases and J by 6 bases, with 20 bases between. This CDR3 is CASSQPPSPSQTQYF. In nucleotides, the CDR3 is TGTGCCAGCAGCCAACCCCCCTCCCCATCCCAGACCCAGTACTTC.

The CDR3 DNA reads TGCGCCAGCAGCCAAGGGCTAACGGCGAACACTGAAGCTTTCTTT. Translating gives CASSQGLTANTEAFF. This chain connects TRBV4-3 to TRBJ1-1; D remains unclear. V lost 1 base and J 1 base, leaving 10 bases between the germline ends. Germline CDR1 reads LGHNA; CDR2 reads YSLEER. CDR3 length: 15 amino acids.

This clonotype was seen many times. V usage is TRBV7-6 and J usage is TRBJ2-2, with D perhaps TRBD1 (5 bases). CDR3 size: 13 residues. V lost 2 bases to trimming and J lost 6 bases, with 7 bases between them. Germline CDR1 SGHVS, CDR2 FNYEAQ. The CDR3 region is CASSLSGSGELFF. The DNA of the CDR3 is TGTGCCAGCAGCTTATCAGGGTCCGGGGAGCTGTTTTTT.